Described below is a single T cell receptor (beta chain) sequence and its context. Antigen specificity is unknown. Some clones are missing from TCRdb's copy, which holds only in-frame ones; the method was immunoSEQ multiplex PCR. The top ten hold approximately 2% of the sample, which has roughly 150,000 clones, around 93% seen once. The sample is drawn from a study of cytomegalovirus exposure and HLA in healthy donors. Background on the study: Both the approximately 120 validation repertoires and the approximately 620 first-cohort repertoires used the same platform, as reported by a later analysis. Study-wide points: As confirmed in vitro, a few CMV-associated chains were specific for CMV antigens.

The germline V gene encodes CDR1 MDHEN and CDR2 SYDVKM. There are 15 residues in the CDR3. V was pared by 3 bases and J by 6 bases, with 18 bases between. The chain recombines TRBV28 with TRBJ2-7; the D gene is possibly TRBD1 (5 bases). Specimen: PBMCs. This receptor was identified in a man aged 18 to 30 in good health and CMV-seropositive. The chain's CDR3 is CASSLVDRISREQYF. Here the CDR3 DNA reads TGTGCCAGCAGTTTGGTCGACAGAATTTCGCGCGAGCAGTACTTC. Complete variable domain (other parts from reference TRBV28 and TRBJ2-7): DVKVTQSSRYLVKRTGEKVFLECVQDMDHENMFWYRQDPGLGLRLIYFSYDVKMKEKGDIPEGYSVSREKKERFSLILESASTNQTSMYLCASSLVDRISREQYFGPGTRLTVT.